This T cell receptor (beta chain) was obtained from a study of blood T cell repertoires in COVID-19. Study-wide background: From the United States, Italy and Spain came samples of acute and convalescent COVID-19.

Sequencing was performed with immunoSEQ multiplex PCR; in TCRdb, only in-frame clones are kept and a portion is missing. Among over 200,000 clones listed, about 86% were seen once. Trimming removed 0 bases from V and 4 bases from J; junction bases left unmatched: 6. Germline assignment: CDR1 SGHRS and CDR2 YFSETQ. The CDR3 extends over 17 amino acids. The sample was peripheral blood. The chain has TRBV5-1 and TRBJ2-2; 10 nucleotides match TRBD2. This TCR was sampled from a young man with active or convalescent COVID-19. CDR3 DNA: TGCGCCAGCAGCTTGGGGGCTAGCGGGAGAATCACCGGGGAGCTGTTTTTT. This encodes CASSLGASGRITGELFF.